The present T cell receptor (beta chain) was sequenced within a study of cytomegalovirus exposure and HLA in healthy donors (TCRdb year 2017). Background for the entire study: An earlier analysis of several hundred of the donors reported 276 Gb of sequence data and around 120 million unique TCR beta sequences from 150 million to 200 million T cells. A later analysis re-analyzed previously published TCR beta repertoires from approximately 670 donors and added high-resolution HLA genotyping to study TCR occurrence patterns. Four or five DR-DQ haplotypes were handled as single units for association and clustering because linkage in the cohort was strong. Besides the first cohort of under 700 subjects, a separate validation cohort made up of about 120 different subjects was used. The study was designed to test whether signatures of past pathogen exposure could be identified by cataloging public T cell receptors. To predict cytomegalovirus infection status, the study combined high-throughput TCR immunosequencing, statistical association of individual TCRs with disease status, and machine learning. Among the approximately 400 genotyped donors, approximately 76% belonged to the genetic ancestry cluster associated with self-reported Caucasian donors. Across about 380 genotyped donors of the cohort, an average of about 250,000 unique TCR beta nucleotide sequences per donor were sequenced, and about a sixth of those sequences were non-productive. All discovery cohort repertoires had been generated using a single sequencing platform. Both class I and class II loci were covered by HLA typing, at four-digit resolution. Donor age, sex, ethnicity and CMV serostatus were compiled together with the repertoire data. An earlier analysis of 587 of the donors used high-throughput TCR beta sequencing to judge whether each TCR beta V gene segment behaved as functional or pseudogenic. An early release covering approximately 600 HLA-typed donors comprised about 320 gigabases of sequencing data and some 79 million unique TCR sequences. A later genetic analysis took genome-wide SNP genotypes for about three fifths of the roughly 670 donors and used that subset as a discovery cohort. Rather than using new phenotypic data, the later analysis identified candidate immune exposures from TCR beta sequences and from how often those sequences occurred across donors. The study used immunosequencing to profile the T cell repertoires of some 600 subjects and linked those repertoires to cytomegalovirus serostatus. Typing coverage differed by locus: A, B, C, DRB1 and DQB1 were typed in about 629-640 donors, DQA1 in 500 to 550, DPA1 in over 600, and DPB1 in roughly 450.

Preparation of the library involved the immunoSEQ multiplex PCR assay. The multiplex PCR relied on a mix of 60 forward primers for TCR Vbeta segments and 13 reverse primers for TCR Jbeta segments. A multiplex PCR assay on genomic DNA amplified the CDR3 region of rearranged TCR beta genes. The Illumina HiSeq System was used to sequence the amplified TCR beta libraries as 87-base-pair reads. The authors' pipeline ran thus. A later analysis tallied around 87 million unique TCR beta chains across the 666 repertoires, and approximately 12 million of those chains were shared by two or more donors. Raw reads were error-corrected and collapsed into unique sequences with a nearest-neighbor algorithm that merged closely related sequences to remove PCR and sequencing errors. CDR3 sequences were aligned to IMGT reference sequences to assign V, D and J gene segments. For a sequence to be retained, a match of at least six nucleotides was required to both a V gene segment and a J gene segment. Rearrangements were classified as productive when the CDR3 lacked stop codons and remained in frame with V and J, and all other rearrangements were classified as non-productive. Following IMGT convention, CDR3 was defined as the stretch from the second conserved V-encoded cysteine up to the conserved J-encoded phenylalanine. In an earlier analysis of approximately 590 of the donors, sequences lacking an unambiguous match to a single V gene segment were excluded. An earlier analysis of around 600 of the donors classified V segments as functional when productive rearrangements were above 56.7% and as segregating when the standard deviation between donors was above 5%. A statistical classification framework was built to diagnose cytomegalovirus status from the catalog of TCR beta chain sequences. In a later analysis, V and J genes were assigned by comparing TCR nucleotide sequences against IMGT/GENE-DB human TR gene sequences. Using the TCRdist pipeline, a later analysis assigned CDR3 sequences along with most-parsimonious VDJ recombination scenarios. In a later analysis, each TCR beta chain was defined by its CDR3 amino acid sequence together with its V-gene family, and reads lacking a unique V-gene family were excluded. As a way to deal with suspected cross-contamination and a sequencing artifact, a later analysis dropped over 550 nucleotide sequences that were highly shared and had low generation probability. In a later analysis, a clonal expansion index was calculated for each public chain from normalized within-repertoire ranks of inferred template counts. A later analysis computed generation probabilities with a VDJ recombination model fitted to out-of-frame rearrangements, and checked the results against IGoR. A later analysis scored TCR-TCR, TCR-HLA and TCR-CMV co-occurrence with hypergeometric tests, applying a repertoire-size bias correction to TCR pairs. False discovery rates were estimated in a later analysis by permuting HLA or CMV assignments 20 times. In a later analysis, co-occurring TCRs were grouped using DBSCAN, with TCRdist sequence similarity added in when clustering inside HLA-allele-positive subsets. Co-occurrence clustering excluded repertoires with fewer than 30,000 or more than 120,000 public chains, plus five with anomalous nucleotide sharing. TCRdb's version of the immuneACCESS table is confined to in-frame rearrangements and falls short of the full clone set. An unresolved V gene accounts for under half of the shortfall where checked; the remainder is of unknown origin. V, J and clone size are taken as reported in that table, and D and trimming were inferred from the DNA itself. This sample has roughly 150,000 clones in its table, and 70% to 80% of those were observed once. The ten largest clonotypes hold about 1.3% of the sample.

As concerns this clone: No antigen is known for it. Per-base qualities were not stored, and no clone one base away is much larger.

The cohort comprised several hundred healthy bone marrow donors. At the time of sampling, every cohort member was nominally healthy, though immune exposures that went unrecorded were likely present. The donor was CMV seronegative and was included in the group of hundreds of seronegative cohort members. A peripheral blood sample was collected from each donor, and TCR beta sequencing was performed on peripheral blood mononuclear cells. Genomic DNA was extracted from the blood cell samples with the Qiagen DNeasy Blood Extraction Kit. The investigation overall reported the following: Because counts were too low, more than 15 rarely observed V segments, including chromosome 9 orphons, were left out of the earlier analysis of approximately 500 of the donors. In a later analysis, TCR association rates were found to vary across HLA loci, with the most associated TCRs seen for DRB1 alleles and the fewest for HLA-C alleles. The sequencing pipeline was judged likely to have produced a cluster of highly shared sequence variants as a technical artifact. A further reported finding was that TCR beta sequences accurately predicted the HLA-A and HLA-B alleles for most subjects in the first cohort. A few of the identified cytomegalovirus-associated TCR beta chains were confirmed in vitro to be specific for cytomegalovirus antigens. A later genetic analysis associated a missense DCLRE1C variant with V-gene and J-gene trimming of TCR beta chains, and an independent cohort replicated the association. A later genetic analysis reported fewer N-insertions in productive TCRs among donors in an Asian-associated ancestry cluster than the roughly 700-donor mean. In both the original and validation cohorts, the classifier was reported to diagnose cytomegalovirus status with high specificity and sensitivity. Several of the top co-occurrence clusters appeared to be linked to parvovirus B19, influenza, CMV and Epstein-Barr virus, according to a later analysis. A total of 150 to 200 TCR beta chains were listed by the study as associated with cytomegalovirus. In a later analysis, around 17,000 TCR beta sequences were associated with specific HLA alleles at a false discovery rate of 0.05. Linkage disequilibrium might explain the correlated functional status among segregating V segments, but an unknown experimental factor could not be excluded. The presence/absence analyses assumed that sequencing depth was roughly uniform across donors, and that assumption may not be true. Most TCR sequences were seen in very few donors, while some public TCRs were found in many individuals. In a later analysis, HLA-associated TCR beta chains showed more clonal expansion and lower generation probabilities than non-associated chains that were equally common. Only TCR beta chains were sequenced in this cohort, and the absence of alpha or paired-chain data limited detectable features. Because HLA typing was missing for some donors at each locus, association tests included only the typed subset. Broadly in line with IMGT annotations, most TCR beta V segments showed up in productive rearrangements about 87% or about 30% of the time in an earlier analysis of about 500 of the donors. It was suggested by the authors that the approach could potentially be generalized to other disease states and immunological phenotypes. When HLA alleles, especially DR and DQ, strongly co-occurred, TCR associations were difficult to assign to individual alleles. In a later analysis, most CMV-associated TCR beta chains were found to appear HLA-restricted, with HLA associations seemingly driven largely by CMV exposure. Immune exposure information for the cohort was limited to CMV serostatus.

This receptor was taken from a man aged 25 to 40 in good health and CMV-seronegative. Material: PBMCs.

The nucleotide sequence reads TGTGCCAGCAGTACCGGGCAGGGTGGAACTGAAGCTTTCTTT. It encodes CASSTGQGGTEAFF. The chain was built from TRBV6-6 and TRBJ1-1, and perhaps TRBD1 as D gene, on 5 matching bases. Inclusive of the bounding cysteine and phenylalanine, the CDR3 is 14 residues long. The read is trimmed to its CDR3 DNA, 42 bases read in frame from base 1. Looking up the germline V gene (reference sequence) yields CDR1 MNHNY and CDR2 SVGAGI. At the junction V is shortened by 5 bases and J by 5 bases, with 15 bases in between.